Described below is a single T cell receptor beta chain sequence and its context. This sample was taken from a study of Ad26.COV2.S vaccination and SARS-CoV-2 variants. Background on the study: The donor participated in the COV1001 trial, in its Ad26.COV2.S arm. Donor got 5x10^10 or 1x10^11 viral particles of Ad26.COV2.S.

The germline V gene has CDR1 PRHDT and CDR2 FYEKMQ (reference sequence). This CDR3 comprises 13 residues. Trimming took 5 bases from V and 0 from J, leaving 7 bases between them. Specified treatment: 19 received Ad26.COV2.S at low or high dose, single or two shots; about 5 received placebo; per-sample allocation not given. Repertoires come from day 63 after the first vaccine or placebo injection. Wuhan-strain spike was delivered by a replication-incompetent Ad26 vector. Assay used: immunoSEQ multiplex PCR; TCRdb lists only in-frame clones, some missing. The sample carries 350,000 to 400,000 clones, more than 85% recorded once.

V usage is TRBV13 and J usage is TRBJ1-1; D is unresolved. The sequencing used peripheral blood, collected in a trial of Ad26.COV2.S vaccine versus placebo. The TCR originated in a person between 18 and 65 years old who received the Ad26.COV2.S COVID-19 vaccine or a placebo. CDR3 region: CASSPQVNTEAFF. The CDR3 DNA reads TGTGCCAGCAGCCCGCAGGTGAACACTGAAGCTTTCTTT.